The T cell receptor beta chain under discussion was sequenced for a study of T cells in Graves' hyperthyroidism and ophthalmopathy. The CDR3 is 15 residues long. With V trimmed by 4 bases and J by 0 bases, 4 bases remained unmatched. Germline assignment: CDR1 SGHRS and CDR2 YFSETQ. Ten or more counts support this clonotype. The target antigen is unknown. Study results and limitations: In the blood, most expanded thyroid clonotypes above 0.001 appeared as well.

What was amplified from RNA transcripts were TCR beta CDR3 regions. HTBI primers were employed in a first-round RT-PCR of the TCR CDR3. TCRdb recomputed calls from the multiplex PCR reads with MiXCR, one row per CDR3 protein. This table holds about 400,000 distinct CDR3 sequences, about 12% found once. This chain joins TRBV5-1 and TRBJ2-7; TRBD2 matches 10 bases. Sequencing was performed on blood. This receptor was obtained from a woman aged 18-29 years with Graves' hyperthyroidism. CDR3 amino acids: CASSPLAGSSYEQYF. DNA of the CDR3: TGCGCCAGCAGCCCACTAGCGGGGTCCTCCTACGAGCAGTACTTC. Filled out from reference TRBV5-1 and TRBJ2-7, the complete variable domain reads KAGVTQTPRYLIKTRGQQVTLSCSPISGHRSVSWYQQTPGQGLQFLFEYFSETQRNKGNFPGRFSGRQFSNSRSEMNVSTLELGDSALYLCASSPLAGSSYEQYFGPGTRLTVT.